This entry lists 6 T cell receptor beta chains sequenced from one sample in a study of CD8 T cells in Susac syndrome (dated by TCRdb to the late 2010s). Libraries were constructed by the immunoSEQ multiplex PCR assay. RNA was extracted with the RNeasy kit and about 0.5 to 1 ug was reverse transcribed using random hexamers. In-frame beta chains were kept once TCRdb had trimmed the public reads at Q25 with fastp and called clones with MiXCR. Duplicate CDR3 protein sequences are folded into a single record with the most common DNA and genes. Recorded for this sample are 150,000 to 180,000 distinct CDR3 sequences; 95% to 96% of them occurred a single time. Of the sample, about 0.15% falls within the top ten clones. The source material was CD8+ T cells from PBMCs. The source is a human donor with multiple sclerosis.

The rearrangement joins TRBV29-1 to TRBJ1-2; D not certain. The CDR3 sequence is 13 residues long. The germline V and J ends were trimmed by 3 bases and 1 base, with 9 bases remaining between them. Germline V CDR1 and CDR2: SQVTM, ANQGSEA. DNA for the CDR3: TGCAGCGTTGACAGCGACAATAACTATGGCTACACCTTC. It specifies CSVDSDNNYGYTF.

The chain combines TRBV4-1 with TRBJ2-7; 7 bases match TRBD1. V trimming: 2 bases; J trimming: 5 bases; junction bases outside the gene matches: 3. The CDR3 has 13 amino acids. Germline CDR1 reads MGHRA; CDR2 reads YSYEKL. The CDR3 here is CASSQRQGDEQYV. DNA of the CDR3: TGCGCCAGCAGCCAAAGACAGGGTGACGAGCAGTACGTC.

On this clonotype: Mismatch with germline at one junction end may stem from a read error. The V and J genes are TRBV2 and TRBJ2-7; 7 bases are shared with TRBD1. Germline V gives CDR1 SNHLY, CDR2 FYNNEI. The CDR3 is 13 amino acids. CDR3 in amino acids: CANSPGQPYEQYF. The CDR3 DNA reads TGTGCCAACAGTCCGGGACAGCCGTACGAGCAGTACTTC.

The rearrangement joins TRBV20-1 to TRBJ1-2; tentative D call: TRBD1 (6 bases). The germline gives CDR1 DFQATT, CDR2 SNEGSKA (reference sequence). The CDR3 contains 13 residues. Deletions cut 3 bases from V and 8 bases from J, with 16 bases between. The CDR3 nucleotides are TGCAGTGCTAGGATGGGACACAGCGGGGGCTACACCTTC. Amino acid sequence: CSARMGHSGGYTF.

CDR3 sequence reads: CASSLGEQFF. CDR3 nucleotides: TGTGCCAGCAGCTTGGGTGAGCAGTTCTTC. The J gene is TRBJ2-1, the V gene TRBV7-2; D gene uncertain. Looked up from germline, CDR1 is SGHTA and CDR2 is FQGNSA. The CDR3 runs to 10 residues. The ends were cut back, 3 bases at V and 9 bases at J, with 3 bases in the middle.

The chain employs TRBV12-3 or TRBV12-4 and TRBJ2-7, with D hard to call. Trimming removed 5 bases at V and 5 bases at J, with 16 bases between. The CDR3 sequence is 14 residues long. The CDR3 loop reads CASSPEGWPNEQYF. The CDR3 nucleotides read TGTGCCAGCAGTCCCGAAGGGTGGCCGAACGAGCAGTACTTC.